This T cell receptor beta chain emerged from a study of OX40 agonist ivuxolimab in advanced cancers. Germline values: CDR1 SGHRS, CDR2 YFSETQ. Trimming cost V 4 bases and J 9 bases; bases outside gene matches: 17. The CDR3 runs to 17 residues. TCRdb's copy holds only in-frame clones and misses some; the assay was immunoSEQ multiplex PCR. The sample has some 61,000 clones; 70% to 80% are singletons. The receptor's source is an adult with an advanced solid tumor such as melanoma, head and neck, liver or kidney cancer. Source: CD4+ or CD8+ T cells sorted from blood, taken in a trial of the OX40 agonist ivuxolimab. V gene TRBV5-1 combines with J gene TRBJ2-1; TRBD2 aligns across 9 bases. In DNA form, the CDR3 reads TGCGCCAGCAGCAACCTAGGGAGTAGCCTAGCGGGAAGTGAGCAGTTCTTC. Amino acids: CASSNLGSSLAGSEQFF.